The 7 T cell receptor beta chains below all came from one sample that was sequenced in a study of T cell changes during pregnancy in multiple sclerosis. Using immunoSEQ multiplex PCR, the repertoire was profiled, and TCRdb retains in-frame clones only, with some absent. The sample gives 30,000 to 40,000 clones, around 90% of which show up once; roughly 3.5% is in the top ten. This material consisted of CD8+ T cells from peripheral blood mononuclear cells, taken in the third trimester of pregnancy. Receptor source: a female donor with multiple sclerosis, enrolled in a pregnancy study.

This chain connects TRBV11-2 to TRBJ1-5; tentative D call: TRBD1 (6 bases). V was clipped by 0 bases and J by 4 bases, with 10 bases between them. The CDR3 extends over 15 amino acids. Germline CDR1 and CDR2: SGHAT and FQNNGV. CDR3 in amino acids: CASSLELGGNQPQHF. The CDR3 DNA is TGTGCCAGCAGCTTAGAGTTAGGGGGAAATCAGCCCCAGCATTTT.

V gene TRBV29-1 combines with J gene TRBJ1-3, with 8 nucleotides matching TRBD1. The CDR3 spans 16 residues. J was trimmed by 4 bases and V by 1 base; bases with no gene match: 9. The germline V gene encodes CDR1 SQVTM and CDR2 ANQGSEA. The CDR3 DNA is TGCAGCGTTGAAGTTAAAGACAGGGGAGACGGAAACACCATATATTTT. This codes for CSVEVKDRGDGNTIYF.

V gene TRBV10-3 combines with J gene TRBJ1-1; 7 bases match TRBD1. Trimming at V came to 10 bases and at J to 7 bases, leaving 21 bases not matched to a gene. This CDR3 contains 16 residues. Germline CDR1 and CDR2: ENHRY and SYGVKD. In nucleotides, the CDR3 is TGTGCCACCAGGGGGAACTTAGGGGGGGAACCCCTTGAAGCTTTCTTT. Residues: CATRGNLGGEPLEAFF.

This chain joins TRBV9 and TRBJ2-7, with TRBD1 matching 8 bases. The CDR3 has 16 amino acids. In germline, CDR1 is SGDLS, CDR2 YYNGEE. J was trimmed by 4 bases and V by 0 bases; bases with no gene match: 9. The CDR3 sequence: CASSVAADRVVYEQYF. As DNA, the CDR3 is TGTGCCAGCAGCGTAGCCGCGGACAGGGTGGTTTACGAGCAGTACTTC.

This clone was detected a few times. The chain couples TRBV4-3 to TRBJ2-1; 11 nucleotides match TRBD1. After removal of 0 bases from V and 6 bases from J, the junction contained 4 bases not matched to a gene. The CDR3 spans 16 residues. CDR1 LGHNA and CDR2 YSLEER come from the germline V gene. The CDR3 is CASSQDPGTGGNEQFF. In DNA form, the CDR3 reads TGCGCCAGCAGCCAAGATCCCGGGACAGGGGGCAATGAGCAGTTCTTC.

The genes are TRBV19 and TRBJ1-1, with D possibly matching TRBD1 (6 bases). CDR3 length equals 14 residues. The germline gives CDR1 LNHDA, CDR2 SQIVND (reference sequence). V was trimmed by 3 bases and J by 5 bases, leaving 13 bases between them. The CDR3 spells CASSISQGRTEAFF. The CDR3, as DNA: TGTGCCAGTAGTATCTCACAGGGAAGGACTGAAGCTTTCTTT.

The J gene is TRBJ2-2, the V gene TRBV9; D is ambiguous. The CDR3 has 12 amino acids. V was shortened by 7 bases and J by 1 base, with 5 bases between the two germline ends. CDR1 and CDR2 (germline): SGDLS, YYNGEE. CDR3 sequence: CASGQNTGELFF. The CDR3 coding sequence is TGTGCCAGCGGGCAGAACACCGGGGAGCTGTTTTTT.